The rows below give T cell receptor beta chains drawn from one sample of a study of control samples from healthy donors and cancer patients. The assay was immunoSEQ multiplex PCR, and TCRdb's table has in-frame clones only and misses some. The sample shows 77,000 or so clones, roughly 91% of them seen only once. Sequencing was performed on blood. The receptors derive from a man between 25 and 39 years old in good health. The CDR3 runs from the conserved cysteine through the conserved F or W. A D gene is named only where the DNA matches it firmly. Clone size is given for some rows only: seen once, a few or many times, or a class if the clone is expanded.

d_call: TRBD1
clone_size: -
j_call: TRBJ2-1
v_call: TRBV27
cdr3_nt: TGTGCCAGCAGTTTTGCACTAGGAACAGGGGACAATGAGCAGTTCTTC
cdr3_aa: CASSFALGTGDNEQFF

d_call: -
clone_size: -
j_call: TRBJ1-2
v_call: TRBV6-4
cdr3_nt: TGTGCCAGCAGTGACCCGAATCGACGCGGCTACACCTTC
cdr3_aa: CASSDPNRRGYTF

d_call: -
clone_size: -
j_call: TRBJ2-3
v_call: TRBV6-6
cdr3_nt: TGTGCCAGCAGTTACTCGGAGGATAGGGCGGATGATACGCAGTATTTT
cdr3_aa: CASSYSEDRADDTQYF

d_call: TRBD2
clone_size: -
j_call: TRBJ2-1
v_call: TRBV5-1
cdr3_nt: TGCGCCAGCAGCGTGGGACTAGCGGGAATCAATGAGCAGTTCTTC
cdr3_aa: CASSVGLAGINEQFF

d_call: -
clone_size: -
j_call: TRBJ2-1
v_call: TRBV7-2
cdr3_nt: TGTGCCAGCAGCCCCCTTATTGACGGGAATGAGCAGTTCTTC
cdr3_aa: CASSPLIDGNEQFF

d_call: -
clone_size: -
j_call: TRBJ2-7
v_call: TRBV12-3/TRBV12-4
cdr3_nt: TGTGCCAGCAGCGACGCCGGGGAATACGAGCAGTACTTC
cdr3_aa: CASSDAGEYEQYF

d_call: TRBD2
clone_size: -
j_call: TRBJ2-3
v_call: TRBV28
cdr3_nt: TGTGCCAGCAGTACCCTAGCGGGGGCCCAGACCTTT
cdr3_aa: CASSTLAGAQTF

d_call: -
clone_size: -
j_call: TRBJ2-7
v_call: TRBV18
cdr3_nt: TGTGCCAGCTCACCAAGGGGCAACGAGCAGTACTTC
cdr3_aa: CASSPRGNEQYF

d_call: -
clone_size: -
j_call: TRBJ1-2
v_call: TRBV20-1
cdr3_nt: TGCAGTGTATATCGACTCATCGGCTACACCTTC
cdr3_aa: CSVYRLIGYTF

d_call: -
clone_size: -
j_call: TRBJ2-3
v_call: TRBV6-4
cdr3_nt: TGTGCCAGCAGTGATCGGGGGACAGATACGCAGTATTTT
cdr3_aa: CASSDRGTDTQYF

d_call: TRBD2
clone_size: -
j_call: TRBJ2-7
v_call: TRBV7-3
cdr3_nt: TGTGCCAGCAGCAGTCTAGCGGGAGTGGGTGAGCAGTACTTC
cdr3_aa: CASSSLAGVGEQYF

d_call: -
clone_size: -
j_call: TRBJ1-1
v_call: TRBV6-2/TRBV6-3
cdr3_nt: TGTGCCAGCAGTTACCTGCGGACAGTCTCCCCTGAAGCTTTCTTT
cdr3_aa: CASSYLRTVSPEAFF

d_call: -
clone_size: -
j_call: TRBJ2-7
v_call: TRBV27
cdr3_nt: TGTGCCAGCAGTTGGGGCAGGGGACGAAACGAGCAGTACTTC
cdr3_aa: CASSWGRGRNEQYF

d_call: TRBD1
clone_size: -
j_call: TRBJ1-1
v_call: TRBV5-4
cdr3_nt: TGTGCCAGCAGCTTGGCCCCAAGGACAGGGGCGGTGAACACTGAAGCTTTCTTT
cdr3_aa: CASSLAPRTGAVNTEAFF

d_call: TRBD2
clone_size: once
j_call: TRBJ2-1
v_call: TRBV27
cdr3_nt: TGTGCCAGCAGTCCACTAGCGGGAGAATTGGGTGAGCAGTTCTTC
cdr3_aa: CASSPLAGELGEQFF

d_call: -
clone_size: -
j_call: TRBJ1-5
v_call: TRBV27
cdr3_nt: TGTGCCAGCAGTACTAATGTGGGGGGCAATCAGCCCCAGCATTTT
cdr3_aa: CASSTNVGGNQPQHF

d_call: -
clone_size: -
j_call: TRBJ2-5
v_call: TRBV30
cdr3_nt: TGTGCCTGGAGTGTACTAGTTGGGACCCAGTACTTC
cdr3_aa: CAWSVLVGTQYF

d_call: -
clone_size: few
j_call: TRBJ1-2
v_call: TRBV7-9
cdr3_nt: TGTGCCAGCAGTTTGATCAACAGGGAAGAGGGCTACACCTTC
cdr3_aa: CASSLINREEGYTF

d_call: -
clone_size: -
j_call: TRBJ2-7
v_call: TRBV10-3
cdr3_nt: TGTGCCACCCGAAATAGTCCTCCCTACGAGCAGTACTTC
cdr3_aa: CATRNSPPYEQYF

d_call: TRBD1
clone_size: -
j_call: TRBJ2-2
v_call: TRBV7-8
cdr3_nt: TGTGCCAGCAGCTTAGGAGCGTTGGGCAGGGGGACGAACACCGGGGAGCTGTTTTTT
cdr3_aa: CASSLGALGRGTNTGELFF

d_call: -
clone_size: -
j_call: TRBJ2-7
v_call: TRBV15
cdr3_nt: TGTGCCACCAGCATTGGAGCTTCCTACGAGCAGTACTTC
cdr3_aa: CATSIGASYEQYF

d_call: -
clone_size: -
j_call: TRBJ2-2
v_call: TRBV24-1
cdr3_nt: TGTGCCACCAGTCCCGGACTAAGCCCGAACACCGGGGAGCTGTTTTTT
cdr3_aa: CATSPGLSPNTGELFF

d_call: -
clone_size: -
j_call: TRBJ2-7
v_call: TRBV7-9
cdr3_nt: TGTGCCAGCAGCTTAGGTCAGGAAGAGCAGTACTTC
cdr3_aa: CASSLGQEEQYF

d_call: TRBD1
clone_size: -
j_call: TRBJ2-1
v_call: TRBV5-1
cdr3_nt: TGCGCCAGCAGCTTCCGGGACAGGGGGCCCTACAATGAGCAGTTCTTC
cdr3_aa: CASSFRDRGPYNEQFF

d_call: -
clone_size: -
j_call: TRBJ2-7
v_call: TRBV6-5
cdr3_nt: TGTGCCAGCAGCCGATACAGGGAAGTAGGCTACGAGCAGTACTTC
cdr3_aa: CASSRYREVGYEQYF

d_call: TRBD1
clone_size: -
j_call: TRBJ2-1
v_call: TRBV3-1/TRBV3-2
cdr3_nt: TGTGCCAGCAGCCCCCGGGACAGGGGAAACAATGAGCAGTTCTTC
cdr3_aa: CASSPRDRGNNEQFF

d_call: -
clone_size: once
j_call: TRBJ2-3
v_call: TRBV12-3/TRBV12-4
cdr3_nt: TGTGCCAGCAGTTTCTTCGGGACAGATACGCAGTATTTT
cdr3_aa: CASSFFGTDTQYF

d_call: TRBD1
clone_size: -
j_call: TRBJ1-1
v_call: TRBV7-9
cdr3_nt: TGTGCCAGCAGCGTCGACAGGGAGGCTGAAGCTTTCTTT
cdr3_aa: CASSVDREAEAFF

d_call: TRBD1
clone_size: -
j_call: TRBJ1-1
v_call: TRBV28
cdr3_nt: TGTGCCAGCAGTTCAAGTCCGGGACAGAGGAACACTGAAGCTTTCTTT
cdr3_aa: CASSSSPGQRNTEAFF

d_call: -
clone_size: -
j_call: TRBJ1-1
v_call: TRBV27
cdr3_nt: TGTGCCAGCAGTTTTTACAGTTACACTGAAGCTTTCTTT
cdr3_aa: CASSFYSYTEAFF

d_call: -
clone_size: -
j_call: TRBJ2-5
v_call: TRBV5-4
cdr3_nt: TGTGCCAGCAGCCTACAGGGAGGAGAGACCCAGTACTTC
cdr3_aa: CASSLQGGETQYF

d_call: -
clone_size: few
j_call: TRBJ2-7
v_call: TRBV4-1
cdr3_nt: TGCGCCAGCAGCACGGGGAGGAGCTCCTACGAGCAGTACTTC
cdr3_aa: CASSTGRSSYEQYF

d_call: TRBD1
clone_size: -
j_call: TRBJ2-1
v_call: TRBV9
cdr3_nt: TGTGCCAGCAGCGTAGGTCTCGAGGGGGCAAGGTACAATGAGCAGTTCTTC
cdr3_aa: CASSVGLEGARYNEQFF

d_call: -
clone_size: -
j_call: TRBJ1-3
v_call: TRBV6-6
cdr3_nt: TGTGCCAGCAGCCTTGCCCCCAGGTCGGCTGGAAACACCATATATTTT
cdr3_aa: CASSLAPRSAGNTIYF

d_call: TRBD1
clone_size: -
j_call: TRBJ1-2
v_call: TRBV18
cdr3_nt: TGTGCCAGCTCACCCCAGACAGGGAACTATGGCTACACCTTC
cdr3_aa: CASSPQTGNYGYTF

d_call: -
clone_size: -
j_call: TRBJ2-1
v_call: TRBV4-2
cdr3_nt: TGTGCCAGCAGCCAAGTGACAGCGGGTGGGTGGAATGAGCAGTTCTTC
cdr3_aa: CASSQVTAGGWNEQFF

d_call: -
clone_size: -
j_call: TRBJ2-3
v_call: TRBV4-1
cdr3_nt: TGCGCCAGCAGCCAAGAGGCAGGGACCCTAAGCACAGATACGCAGTATTTT
cdr3_aa: CASSQEAGTLSTDTQYF

d_call: TRBD1
clone_size: -
j_call: TRBJ1-5
v_call: TRBV19
cdr3_nt: TGTGCCAGCAGACCCGGGACAGGGATCAATCAGCCCCAGCATTTT
cdr3_aa: CASRPGTGINQPQHF

d_call: -
clone_size: -
j_call: TRBJ1-1
v_call: TRBV19
cdr3_nt: TGTGCCAGTAGCGTTGGGACGAACACTGAAGCTTTCTTT
cdr3_aa: CASSVGTNTEAFF

d_call: TRBD2
clone_size: once
j_call: TRBJ2-5
v_call: TRBV4-2
cdr3_nt: TGTGCCAGCAGCCATGGACTAGCAGCTCAAGAGACCCAGTACTTC
cdr3_aa: CASSHGLAAQETQYF

d_call: -
clone_size: -
j_call: TRBJ2-3
v_call: TRBV5-1
cdr3_nt: TGCGCCAGCAGCTTGTTAACAGAACCTAGCACAGATACGCAGTATTTT
cdr3_aa: CASSLLTEPSTDTQYF

d_call: -
clone_size: -
j_call: TRBJ1-1
v_call: TRBV10-1
cdr3_nt: TGCGCCAGCAGTGAGGGGTTTGGGAACACTGAAGCTTTCTTT
cdr3_aa: CASSEGFGNTEAFF

d_call: TRBD1
clone_size: -
j_call: TRBJ2-7
v_call: TRBV29-1
cdr3_nt: TGCAGCGCTGGGACAGGGAGTTTCGAGCAGTACTTC
cdr3_aa: CSAGTGSFEQYF

d_call: TRBD2
clone_size: -
j_call: TRBJ2-1
v_call: TRBV7-3
cdr3_nt: TGTGCCAGCAGCCCCGGTATTACTAGCGGGGGCAATGAGCAGTTCTTC
cdr3_aa: CASSPGITSGGNEQFF

d_call: -
clone_size: few
j_call: TRBJ1-1
v_call: TRBV5-1
cdr3_nt: TGCGCCAGCAGTCCCTCCGGGGGCAGGAACACTGAAGCTTTCTTT
cdr3_aa: CASSPSGGRNTEAFF

d_call: TRBD2
clone_size: -
j_call: TRBJ2-1
v_call: TRBV19
cdr3_nt: TGTGCCAGTAGTATAGTCCTCGCTAGCGGGATCCGGAATGAGCAGTTCTTC
cdr3_aa: CASSIVLASGIRNEQFF

d_call: -
clone_size: once
j_call: TRBJ1-4
v_call: TRBV28
cdr3_nt: TGTGCCAGCAGACAGGGCGGCGGTGAAAAACTGTTTTTT
cdr3_aa: CASRQGGGEKLFF

d_call: TRBD1
clone_size: -
j_call: TRBJ1-6
v_call: TRBV27
cdr3_nt: TGTGCCAGCAGTTTATCCCGTCCGGGACAGGGTGTTTCACCCCTCCACTTT
cdr3_aa: CASSLSRPGQGVSPLHF

d_call: -
clone_size: -
j_call: TRBJ2-3
v_call: TRBV24-1
cdr3_nt: TGTGCCACCAGTGATTCGAGTTTAGGGGACAGCACAGATACGCAGTATTTT
cdr3_aa: CATSDSSLGDSTDTQYF

d_call: TRBD2
clone_size: -
j_call: TRBJ2-7
v_call: TRBV6-4
cdr3_nt: TGTGCCAGCAGTGACTCTGGACTAGCTATCTACGAGCAGTACTTC
cdr3_aa: CASSDSGLAIYEQYF

d_call: -
clone_size: -
j_call: TRBJ2-2
v_call: TRBV7-2
cdr3_nt: TGTGCCAGCAGCTTATATCTCGGGAAAGGCACCGGGGAGCTGTTTTTT
cdr3_aa: CASSLYLGKGTGELFF

d_call: TRBD2
clone_size: -
j_call: TRBJ2-1
v_call: TRBV19
cdr3_nt: TGTGCCAGTTCCAGCGGGAGTGACAATGAGCAGTTCTTC
cdr3_aa: CASSSGSDNEQFF

d_call: -
clone_size: -
j_call: TRBJ1-2
v_call: TRBV7-8
cdr3_nt: TGTGCCAGCAGCTCAGGACGGAAATGGGGCTATGGCTACACCTTC
cdr3_aa: CASSSGRKWGYGYTF

d_call: -
clone_size: -
j_call: TRBJ2-7
v_call: TRBV6-1
cdr3_nt: TGTGCCAGCAGTGAAGGAAGGTCCTTAGGGTACGAGCAGTACTTC
cdr3_aa: CASSEGRSLGYEQYF

d_call: -
clone_size: -
j_call: TRBJ1-5
v_call: TRBV2
cdr3_nt: TGTGCCAGCTCGCGCGGCAGGGCCAATCAGCCCCAGCATTTT
cdr3_aa: CASSRGRANQPQHF